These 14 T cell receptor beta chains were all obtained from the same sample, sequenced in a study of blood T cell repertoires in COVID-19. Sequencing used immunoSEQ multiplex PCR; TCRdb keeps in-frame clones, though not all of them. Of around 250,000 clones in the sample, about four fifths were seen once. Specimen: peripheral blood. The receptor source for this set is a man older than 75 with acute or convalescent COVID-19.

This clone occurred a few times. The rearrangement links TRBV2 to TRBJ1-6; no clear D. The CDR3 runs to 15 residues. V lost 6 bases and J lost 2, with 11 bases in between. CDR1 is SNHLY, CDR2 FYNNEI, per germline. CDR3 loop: CASRRRGTYNSPLHF. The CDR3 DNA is TGTGCCAGCAGACGTAGAGGAACCTATAATTCACCCCTCCACTTT.

The CDR3 DNA reads as TGTGCCAGCAAACTAGACAGGGTCAACACCGGGGAGCTGTTTTTT. It codes for CASKLDRVNTGELFF. The chain links TRBV6-5 to TRBJ2-2; TRBD1 agrees at 7 bases. Trimming cost V 7 bases and J 2 bases; bases outside gene matches: 7. Germline V gene lookup returns CDR1 MNHEY and CDR2 SVGAGI. The length of the CDR3 is 15 residues.

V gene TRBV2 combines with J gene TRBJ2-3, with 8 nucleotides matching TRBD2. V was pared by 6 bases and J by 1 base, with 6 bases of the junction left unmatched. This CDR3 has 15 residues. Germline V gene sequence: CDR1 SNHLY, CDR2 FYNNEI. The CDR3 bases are TGTGCCAGCAGAAAGGGACTAGGAGGCACAGATACGCAGTATTTT. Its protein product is CASRKGLGGTDTQYF.

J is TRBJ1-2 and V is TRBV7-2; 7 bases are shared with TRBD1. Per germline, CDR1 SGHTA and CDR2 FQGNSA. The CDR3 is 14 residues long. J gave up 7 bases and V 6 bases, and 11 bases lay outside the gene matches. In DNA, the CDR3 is TGTGCCAGCAGTTTGGAAAGGGGGCTTTCTGGCTACACCTTC. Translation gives CASSLERGLSGYTF.

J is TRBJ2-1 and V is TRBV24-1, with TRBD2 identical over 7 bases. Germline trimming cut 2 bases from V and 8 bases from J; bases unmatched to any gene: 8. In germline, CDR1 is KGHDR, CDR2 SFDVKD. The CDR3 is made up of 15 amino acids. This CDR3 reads CATSDSGGMGDEQFF. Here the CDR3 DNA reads TGTGCCACCAGTGATTCGGGGGGAATGGGCGATGAGCAGTTCTTC.

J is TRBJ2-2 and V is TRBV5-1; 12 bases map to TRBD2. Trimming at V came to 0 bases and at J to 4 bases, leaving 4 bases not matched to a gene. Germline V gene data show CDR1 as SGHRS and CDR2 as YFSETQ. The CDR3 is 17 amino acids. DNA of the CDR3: TGCGCCAGCAGCTTGGGACTAGCGGGGGCCGGCACCGGGGAGCTGTTTTTT. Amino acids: CASSLGLAGAGTGELFF.

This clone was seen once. The CDR3 sequence is CASSQDRGYEQYF. CDR3 in DNA: TGCGCCAGCAGCCAAGATCGGGGCTACGAGCAGTACTTC. The rearrangement joins TRBV4-1 to TRBJ2-7; weak D call: TRBD2 (5 bases). In germline, CDR1 is MGHRA, CDR2 YSYEKL. The CDR3 is 13 amino acids. The V end lost 0 bases, the J end lost 3 bases, and 6 bases lay between the germline ends.

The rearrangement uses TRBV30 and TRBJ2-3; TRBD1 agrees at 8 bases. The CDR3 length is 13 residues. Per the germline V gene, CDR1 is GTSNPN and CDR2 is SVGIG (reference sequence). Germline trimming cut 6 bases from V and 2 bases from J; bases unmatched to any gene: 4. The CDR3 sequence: CACNRGDTDTQYF. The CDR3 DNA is TGTGCCTGCAACAGGGGGGACACAGATACGCAGTATTTT.

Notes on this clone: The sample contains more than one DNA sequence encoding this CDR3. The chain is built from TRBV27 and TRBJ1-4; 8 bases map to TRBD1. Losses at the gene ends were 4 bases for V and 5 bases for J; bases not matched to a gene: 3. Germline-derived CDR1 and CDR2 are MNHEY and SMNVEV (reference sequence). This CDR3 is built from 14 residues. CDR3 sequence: CASSYQGANEKLFF. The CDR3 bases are TGTGCCAGCAGTTACCAGGGGGCAAATGAAAAACTGTTTTTT.

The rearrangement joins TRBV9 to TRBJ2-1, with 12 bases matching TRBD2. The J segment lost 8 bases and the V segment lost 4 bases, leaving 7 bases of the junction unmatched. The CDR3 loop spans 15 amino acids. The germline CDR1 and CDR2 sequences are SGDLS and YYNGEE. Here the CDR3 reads CASSRTSGTMDEQFF. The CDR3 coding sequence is TGTGCCAGCAGCCGGACTAGCGGGACGATGGATGAGCAGTTCTTC.

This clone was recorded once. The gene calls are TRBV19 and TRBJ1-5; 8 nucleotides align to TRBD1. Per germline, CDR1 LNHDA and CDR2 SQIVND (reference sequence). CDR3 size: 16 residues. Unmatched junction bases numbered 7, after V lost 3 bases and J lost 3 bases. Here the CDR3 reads CASSMETGAINQPQHF. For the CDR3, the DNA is TGTGCCAGTAGTATGGAGACAGGGGCAATCAATCAGCCCCAGCATTTT.

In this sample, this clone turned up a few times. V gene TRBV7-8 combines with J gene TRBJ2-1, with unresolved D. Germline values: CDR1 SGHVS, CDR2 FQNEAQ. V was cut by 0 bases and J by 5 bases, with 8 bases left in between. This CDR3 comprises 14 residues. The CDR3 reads CASSLAWQDNEQFF. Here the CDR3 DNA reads TGTGCCAGCAGCTTAGCGTGGCAGGACAATGAGCAGTTCTTC.

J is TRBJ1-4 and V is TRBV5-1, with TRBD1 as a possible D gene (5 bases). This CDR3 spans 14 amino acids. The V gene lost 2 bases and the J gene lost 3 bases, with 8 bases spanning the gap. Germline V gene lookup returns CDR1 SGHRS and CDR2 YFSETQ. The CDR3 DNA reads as TGCGCCAGCAGCTTTTGGGGCCCTAATGAAAAACTGTTTTTT. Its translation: CASSFWGPNEKLFF.

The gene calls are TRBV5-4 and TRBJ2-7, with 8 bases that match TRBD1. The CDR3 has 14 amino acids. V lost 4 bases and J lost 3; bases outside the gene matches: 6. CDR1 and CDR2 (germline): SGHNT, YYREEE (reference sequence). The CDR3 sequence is CASSATGTGYEQYF. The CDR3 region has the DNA TGTGCCAGCAGCGCGACCGGGACAGGCTACGAGCAGTACTTC.